What follows are 20 T cell receptor beta chains derived from one specimen sequenced in a study of blood T cell repertoires in COVID-19. Sequencing used immunoSEQ multiplex PCR; TCRdb keeps in-frame clones, though not all of them. Of more than 150,000 clones in the sample, roughly 82% were seen once. The sample taken for sequencing was peripheral blood. These receptors were taken from a woman between 50 and 59 years old with acute or convalescent COVID-19.

The V gene is TRBV11-2, the J gene TRBJ1-6; possible D gene TRBD1, 5 bases. The V end lost 1 base, the J end lost 10 bases, and 14 bases lay between the germline ends. Germline V gives CDR1 SGHAT, CDR2 FQNNGV. The CDR3 is made up of 15 amino acids. The CDR3 here is CASSLGTSKISPLHF. The DNA of the CDR3 is TGTGCCAGCAGCTTAGGGACATCTAAAATATCACCCCTCCACTTT.

This clone was observed many times. The V gene is TRBV9, the J gene TRBJ2-3; 8 bases are a match to TRBD2. The junction had 9 bases not matched to a gene; V was cut back by 6 bases and J by 6 bases. The V gene's germline CDR1 is SGDLS and CDR2 YYNGEE. This CDR3 is 14 amino acids long. The CDR3 protein is CASTHRAGGDTQYF. CDR3 sequence (DNA): TGTGCCAGCACACACCGGGCGGGGGGTGATACGCAGTATTTT.

The sample holds one count of this clone. The V and J genes are TRBV11-2 and TRBJ2-7, with D maybe TRBD1 (5 bases). The CDR3 is 14 amino acids. V was cut by 3 bases and J by 1 base, with 10 bases left in between. CDR1 is SGHAT and CDR2 is FQNNGV in the germline V gene. As DNA, the CDR3 is TGTGCCAGCAGCTTGACAGCGCCGTCCTACGAGCAGTACTTC. Translated, it gives CASSLTAPSYEQYF. Full variable domain (missing parts from reference TRBV11-2 and TRBJ2-7): EAGVAQSPRYKIIEKRQSVAFWCNPISGHATLYWYQQILGQGPKLLIQFQNNGVVDDSQLPKDRFSAERLKGVDSTLKIQPAKLEDSAVYLCASSLTAPSYEQYFGPGTRLTVT.

The V gene is TRBV6-6, the J gene TRBJ2-2; 7 nucleotides agree with TRBD1. The germline gives CDR1 MNHNY, CDR2 SVGAGI (reference sequence). The CDR3 is 16 residues long. V shed 5 bases and J 0 bases; nucleotides not matched to a gene: 6. The chain's CDR3 is CASSRDSPTNTGELFF. For the CDR3, the DNA is TGTGCCAGCAGTCGGGACAGCCCCACGAACACCGGGGAGCTGTTTTTT.

CDR3 loop: CASSQGLAAYEQYF. The CDR3 DNA is TGTGCCAGCAGCCAAGGACTAGCGGCCTACGAGCAGTACTTC. The genes are TRBV5-8 and TRBJ2-7, with 10 bases that match TRBD2. The CDR3 loop spans 14 amino acids. The V gene end was trimmed by 4 bases and the J gene end by 2 bases; junction bases not matched to a gene: 3. The germline V gene encodes CDR1 SGHTS and CDR2 YDEGEE.

The chain couples TRBV2 to TRBJ1-5; 9 bases are shared with TRBD1. Trimming took 5 bases from V and 2 from J; bases not matched to a gene: 7. The CDR3 is 16 residues long. Per the germline V gene, CDR1 is SNHLY and CDR2 is FYNNEI. CDR3 amino acids: CASSTMWTGGNQPQHF. The CDR3 DNA reads TGTGCCAGCAGTACGATGTGGACAGGGGGCAATCAGCCCCAGCATTTT.

This clone was counted many times. The chain links TRBV9 to TRBJ2-3; D may be TRBD2 (6 bases). V was trimmed by 4 bases and J by 0 bases, leaving 12 bases between them. The germline V gene encodes CDR1 SGDLS and CDR2 YYNGEE. The CDR3 spans 15 residues. CDR3 nucleotides: TGTGCCAGCAGCCCTGTTGGGACTAGCACAGATACGCAGTATTTT. This codes for CASSPVGTSTDTQYF.

This clone was detected only once. The chain joins TRBV1 to TRBJ2-2; no check of the table's D call, TRBD1, against the DNA was made. TRBV1 is deemed a pseudogene. This CDR3 comprises 14 residues. The CDR3 sequence is CTRPGTGVPGELFF. DNA for the CDR3: TGCACCCGACCGGGGACAGGGGTTCCCGGGGAGCTGTTTTTT.

A few counts support this clone. The genes are TRBV7-2 and TRBJ2-7; TRBD1 matches 8 bases. V shed 6 bases, J shed 0 bases, and the junction held 7 bases outside the gene matches. Germline CDR1 and CDR2: SGHTA and FQGNSA. The CDR3 runs to 15 residues. CDR3 in amino acids: CASSPTGGSSYEQYF. The CDR3 DNA follows: TGTGCCAGCAGTCCTACAGGGGGTAGCTCCTACGAGCAGTACTTC.

The chain carries TRBV6-5 and TRBJ1-2; D unclear. V dropped 7 bases and J dropped 2 bases, with 8 bases sitting between them. Germline V lookup: CDR1 MNHEY, CDR2 SVGAGI. The CDR3 runs 12 residues. The CDR3 DNA sequence: TGTGCCAGCATACCACTAAACTATGGCTACACCTTC. Protein product: CASIPLNYGYTF.

The rearrangement joins TRBV6-2 or TRBV6-3 to TRBJ2-5; 10 nucleotides line up with TRBD1. Per the germline V gene, CDR1 is MNHEY and CDR2 is SVGEGT. The CDR3 totals 15 residues. Trimming took 5 bases from V and 2 from J; bases not matched to a gene: 5. The CDR3 here is CASSRTGGKQETQYF. The CDR3 nucleotides read TGTGCCAGCAGTAGGACAGGGGGAAAACAAGAGACCCAGTACTTC.

This rearrangement joins TRBV5-4 to TRBJ2-6; D is possibly TRBD1 (5 bases). There are 19 residues in the CDR3. Germline CDR1 reads SGHNT; CDR2 reads YYREEE (reference sequence). Trimming took off 1 base at V and 0 bases at J, with 17 bases between the two ends. CDR3 DNA sequence: TGTGCCAGCAGCTTGCCCATCGGCAGGGTAACCTCTGGGGCCAACGTCCTGACTTTC. It codes for CASSLPIGRVTSGANVLTF.

V gene TRBV5-1 combines with J gene TRBJ2-7; 8 nucleotides align to TRBD1. With 5 bases clipped from V and 2 bases from J, the junction kept 6 bases outside the gene matches. The CDR3 consists of 14 residues. CDR1 SGHRS and CDR2 YFSETQ come from the germline V gene. The chain's CDR3 is CASRRQGLTYEQYF. The CDR3 nucleotides read TGCGCCAGCAGGAGACAGGGGTTAACCTACGAGCAGTACTTC.

The rearrangement links TRBV29-1 to TRBJ2-7; D ambiguous. The CDR3 length is 10 residues. Per germline, CDR1 SQVTM and CDR2 ANQGSEA. V lost 6 bases, J lost 3 bases, and 6 bases lay in between. The CDR3 DNA follows: TGCAGCGTCGTAATCTACGAGCAGTACTTC. Protein product: CSVVIYEQYF.

V and J are TRBV2 and TRBJ2-3, with 9 nucleotides matching TRBD1. J lost 4 bases, V lost 8 bases, and 7 bases had no gene match. This CDR3 is built from 14 residues. Germline V gene lookup returns CDR1 SNHLY and CDR2 FYNNEI. The CDR3 sequence is CASRRDRDPDTQYF. The DNA for the CDR3 is TGTGCCAGCCGGCGGGACAGGGACCCAGATACGCAGTATTTT.

The chain uses TRBV5-6 and TRBJ2-7; D might be TRBD2 (5 bases). Germline V gives CDR1 SGHDT, CDR2 YYEEEE. The V gene lost 0 bases and the J gene lost 4 bases, with 17 bases spanning the gap. The CDR3 loop spans 16 amino acids. The CDR3, as DNA: TGTGCCAGCAGCTTGGCCGGGAATAGTATGACGTACGAGCAGTACTTC. As protein: CASSLAGNSMTYEQYF. Full variable domain (rest looked up from reference TRBV5-6 and TRBJ2-7): DAGVTQSPTHLIKTRGQQVTLRCSPKSGHDTVSWYQQALGQGPQFIFQYYEEEERQRGNFPDRFSGHQFPNYSSELNVNALLLGDSALYLCASSLAGNSMTYEQYFGPGTRLTVT.

The chain joins TRBV18 to TRBJ1-2; 12 bases fit TRBD1. From germline, CDR1 is KGHSH and CDR2 LQKENI. V shed 3 bases and J 1 base; nucleotides not matched to a gene: 3. The CDR3 consists of 16 residues. The CDR3 reads CASSPGQGADNYGYTF. The CDR3 bases are TGTGCCAGCTCACCGGGACAGGGGGCCGATAACTATGGCTACACCTTC.

The chain couples TRBV7-9 to TRBJ2-3; 7 bases match TRBD1. The ends lost 3 bases at V and 10 bases at J; junction bases unmatched: 4. The germline CDR1 and CDR2 sequences are SEHNR and FQNEAQ (reference sequence). The CDR3 has 12 residues. CDR3 loop: CASSLTGSAQYF. The CDR3 region has the DNA TGTGCCAGCAGCTTGACAGGGTCCGCGCAGTATTTT. Looking up the rest from reference TRBV7-9 and TRBJ2-3 gives the full variable domain: DTGVSQNPRHKITKRGQNVTFRCDPISEHNRLYWYRQTLGQGPEFLTYFQNEAQLEKSRLLSDRFSAERPKGSFSTLEIQRTEQGDSAMYLCASSLTGSAQYFGPGTRLTVL.

The chain uses TRBV4-1 and TRBJ1-2; D perhaps matches TRBD1 (5 bases). Trimming removed 4 bases from V and 4 bases from J, with 25 bases in between. Germline V gives CDR1 MGHRA, CDR2 YSYEKL. The CDR3 is made up of 18 amino acids. This CDR3 reads CASSLLYGGVGFTYGYTF. As DNA, the CDR3 is TGCGCCAGCAGCCTCTTATATGGAGGGGTAGGTTTTACCTATGGCTACACCTTC.

The V call is TRBV9, the J call TRBJ2-5, with 11 positions matching TRBD1. CDR3 length: 15 amino acids. V gave up 3 bases and J gave up 4 bases; unmatched junction bases: 5. Germline V gene sequence: CDR1 SGDLS, CDR2 YYNGEE. The CDR3 region is CASSAGTGGLETQYF. The CDR3 DNA reads as TGTGCCAGCAGCGCCGGGACAGGGGGTTTAGAGACCCAGTACTTC.